This TCR beta chain was recorded in a study of radiotherapy plus CTLA-4 blockade in lung cancer. Findings of the study overall: With interferon-beta, early dynamics of blood T cell clones were reported to best predict response.

This CDR3 comprises 16 residues. In germline, CDR1 is SGHRS, CDR2 YFSETQ. V was pared by 5 bases and J by 0 bases, with 16 bases between. Regarding this clone: Its target is not known.

Only in-frame clones appear in the TCRdb table, and some are missing; sequencing was by immunoSEQ multiplex PCR. This sample has under 110,000 clones; 70% to 90% occur once, and the top ten carry around 2%. This chain connects TRBV5-1 to TRBJ2-3; possibly TRBD1 or TRBD2 for D (5 bases each). This specimen was peripheral blood, taken from a patient treated with radiotherapy plus ipilimumab. This clonotype originated in a human donor with non-small cell lung cancer that progressed on radiotherapy plus ipilimumab. Some clones in this sample may be carry-over from other donors' samples. The CDR3 protein is CASRTGTGSSTDTQYF. CDR3 DNA sequence: TGCGCCAGCAGGACCGGGACGGGGAGTAGCACAGATACGCAGTATTTT.